The next 18 T cell receptor beta chains were all read from a single sample in a study of Graves' ophthalmopathy and Graves' hyperthyroidism. Scientists amplified the TCR beta CDR3 regions from RNA transcripts. First-round RT-PCR used HTBI primers; second-round multiplex PCR followed. From the multiplex PCR reads, TCRdb called clonotypes with MiXCR, one entry per CDR3 protein. The table lists approximately 460,000 distinct CDR3 sequences, 13% to 15% of them singletons. Source material: blood. The receptor set was obtained from a woman in her twenties or thirties with Graves' ophthalmopathy.

At least ten counts were recorded for this clonotype. The rearrangement links TRBV3-1 to TRBJ1-6; D is ambiguous. CDR3 length equals 16 residues. Germline V gene sequence: CDR1 LGHDT, CDR2 YNNKEL (reference sequence). V was trimmed by 0 bases and J by 3 bases, leaving 9 bases between them. CDR3 in DNA: TGTGCCAGCAGCCAAGAGTACGGAATCTATAATTCACCCCTCCACTTT. It specifies CASSQEYGIYNSPLHF.

At least ten counts were recorded for this clonotype. This chain joins TRBV18 and TRBJ1-1; TRBD1 matches at 9 bases. The CDR3 spans 17 residues. J gave up 4 bases and V 0 bases, and 9 bases lay outside the gene matches. The germline gives CDR1 KGHSH, CDR2 LQKENI. The chain's CDR3 is CASSPPLTWTGVTEAFF. The CDR3 nucleotides are TGTGCCAGCTCACCACCGTTAACCTGGACAGGGGTCACTGAAGCTTTCTTT.

This clonotype was counted a few times. The chain uses TRBV5-1 and TRBJ1-6, with D perhaps TRBD1 (5 bases). The CDR3 runs to 14 residues. The V end lost 0 bases, the J end lost 10 bases, and 11 bases lay between the germline ends. The germline V gene encodes CDR1 SGHRS and CDR2 YFSETQ. CDR3 bases: TGCGCCAGCAGCTTGGCTCAGGGAAGGTCACCCCTCCACTTT. The encoded protein is CASSLAQGRSPLHF.

Many counts were recorded for this clonotype. This chain joins TRBV20-1 and TRBJ2-2; possibly TRBD2 for D (6 bases). From germline, CDR1 is DFQATT and CDR2 SNEGSKA (reference sequence). Trimming took off 0 bases at V and 7 bases at J, with 18 bases between the two ends. The CDR3 runs 16 residues. The DNA for the CDR3 is TGCAGTGCTAGAGACCTTGCCCTGGGACTGATCGGGGAGCTGTTTTTT. This gives the protein CSARDLALGLIGELFF.

This clonotype occurred many times. The chain employs TRBV12-3 or TRBV12-4 and TRBJ2-4, with a tentative D call TRBD2 (5 bases). This CDR3 has 15 residues. Trimming stripped 3 bases from V and 5 bases from J, with 14 bases between. CDR3 amino acids: CASSFEGWRENIQYF. Written as DNA, the CDR3 is TGTGCCAGCAGTTTTGAGGGCTGGAGAGAAAACATTCAGTACTTC.

This clonotype was picked up many times. This chain connects TRBV19 to TRBJ2-7, with D unresolved. This CDR3 region has 14 residues. Trimming stripped 5 bases from V and 5 bases from J, with 16 bases between. Germline CDR1 is LNHDA and CDR2 is SQIVND (reference sequence). The DNA for the CDR3 is TGTGCCAGTAGTTTCTCCGGCCGAGTCGACGAGCAGTACTTC. As protein: CASSFSGRVDEQYF. Drawing the rest from reference TRBV19 and TRBJ2-7, the complete variable domain is DGGITQSPKYLFRKEGQNVTLSCEQNLNHDAMYWYRQDPGQGLRLIYYSQIVNDFQKGDIAEGYSVSREKKESFPLTVTSAQKNPTAFYLCASSFSGRVDEQYFGPGTRLTVT.

This clonotype was seen a few times. The gene calls are TRBV6-1 and TRBJ2-1; 11 bases line up with TRBD1. The CDR3 extends over 15 amino acids. Germline-derived CDR1 and CDR2 are MNHNS and SASEGT. The V gene end was trimmed by 8 bases and the J gene end by 6 bases; junction bases not matched to a gene: 9. CDR3 nucleotides: TGTGCCAGCGGAGAACCGGGACAGGGGGGCAATGAGCAGTTCTTC. Translated, it gives CASGEPGQGGNEQFF.

This clonotype was observed at least ten times. The chain links TRBV20-1 to TRBJ1-2; no clear D gene. V lost 3 bases to trimming and J lost 5 bases, with 7 bases between them. CDR3 length equals 11 residues. The germline V gene encodes CDR1 DFQATT and CDR2 SNEGSKA (reference sequence). The DNA of the CDR3 is TGCAGTGCTAGTCCAGGATATGGCTACACCTTC. This gives the protein CSASPGYGYTF.

Concerning this clonotype itself: A much larger clone lies a single base off, so this may be a read error. This sequence joins TRBV6-2 or TRBV6-3 and TRBJ1-1, with D maybe TRBD1 (5 bases). The V gene's germline CDR1 is MNHEY and CDR2 SVGEGT. The CDR3 totals 14 residues. Trimming pared 3 bases from V and 3 bases from J, leaving 11 bases between. In DNA form, the CDR3 reads TGTGCCAGCAGTTATATGGGCAGGGACACTGAAGCTTTCTTT. Translation: CASSYMGRDTEAFF.

Many counts were recorded for this clonotype. The chain uses TRBV20-1 and TRBJ1-1; 8 nucleotides align to TRBD1. With V trimmed by 5 bases and J by 0 bases, 8 bases remained unmatched. This CDR3 has 15 residues. Germline-derived CDR1 and CDR2 are DFQATT and SNEGSKA (reference sequence). CDR3 sequence (DNA): TGCAGTGCTCCACGGACAGGGCGGATGAACACTGAAGCTTTCTTT. Protein product: CSAPRTGRMNTEAFF.

The V gene is TRBV12-3 or TRBV12-4, the J gene TRBJ1-2; no clear D. This CDR3 has 12 amino acids. The V end was cut by 3 bases, the J end by 8 bases, with 10 bases between. The CDR3 sequence is CASSFGGRGYTF. The CDR3 DNA reads as TGTGCCAGCAGTTTCGGTGGGCGGGGCTACACCTTC.

This clonotype was seen many times. The chain uses TRBV6-5 and TRBJ1-2; no clear D gene. This CDR3 contains 13 residues. CDR1 and CDR2 from the germline V gene are MNHEY and SVGAGI. Trimming pared 4 bases from V and 3 bases from J, leaving 9 bases between. Here the CDR3 DNA reads TGTGCCAGCAGTTTGCGAAGGGACTATGGCTACACCTTC. It specifies CASSLRRDYGYTF.

In this sample, this clonotype turned up many times. This chain joins TRBV20-1 and TRBJ1-1; unclear D gene. The germline CDR1 and CDR2 sequences are DFQATT and SNEGSKA (reference sequence). CDR3 size: 11 residues. With 4 bases removed from V and 5 bases from J, the gap between germline ends came to 8 bases. Written as DNA, the CDR3 is TGCAGTGCTACTCTAATTACTGAAGCTTTCTTT. It is translated as CSATLITEAFF.

This clonotype has ten or more counts. The rearrangement uses TRBV12-3 or TRBV12-4 and TRBJ1-1; D remains unclear. CDR3 length: 16 residues. Trimming took 6 bases from V and 0 from J, leaving 17 bases between them. The CDR3 here is CASSQIFGPMNTEAFF. CDR3 in DNA: TGTGCCAGCAGCCAAATCTTCGGGCCCATGAACACTGAAGCTTTCTTT.

In this sample, this clonotype turned up many times. This sequence joins TRBV7-2 and TRBJ2-7; D uncertain. Germline CDR1 and CDR2: SGHTA and FQGNSA. The CDR3 runs to 14 residues. V dropped 2 bases and J dropped 0 bases, with 8 bases sitting between them. The CDR3 region is CASSLFAASYEQYF. The CDR3, as DNA: TGTGCCAGCAGCTTATTTGCGGCCTCCTACGAGCAGTACTTC.

This clonotype was picked up many times. This sequence may be a read error, since a much larger clone differs from it by one base. The CDR3 carries no conserved terminal phenylalanine or tryptophan, so it likely arises from a read error. V and J are TRBV6-5 and TRBJ1-2; D is unclear. Per the germline V gene, CDR1 is MNHEY and CDR2 is SVGAGI. This CDR3 has 15 amino acids. Trimming shortened V by 2 bases and J by 6 bases, and 16 bases separated the two germline ends. The CDR3 DNA reads as TGTGCCAGCAGTTACGGTGGTTTAGGGCTAGATGGCTACACCCTC. This gives the protein CASSYGGLGLDGYTL.

This clonotype has ten or more counts. V is TRBV20-1 and J is TRBJ2-7; D might be TRBD1 (6 bases). V was pared by 5 bases and J by 2 bases, with 13 bases between. Germline assignment: CDR1 DFQATT and CDR2 SNEGSKA (reference sequence). The CDR3 is 13 amino acids. In DNA form, the CDR3 reads TGCAGTGCTCTAGACAGGCTGGCCTACGAGCAGTACTTC. Protein product: CSALDRLAYEQYF.

This clonotype came up many times. The rearrangement uses TRBV6-1 and TRBJ2-7; 9 bases line up with TRBD1. This CDR3 is built from 16 residues. The ends lost 5 bases at V and 5 bases at J; junction bases unmatched: 13. Germline V CDR1 and CDR2: MNHNS, SASEGT. CDR3 loop: CASSLGSGTGPDEQYF. The CDR3 region has the DNA TGTGCCAGCAGTCTGGGTTCCGGGACAGGGCCTGACGAGCAGTACTTC.